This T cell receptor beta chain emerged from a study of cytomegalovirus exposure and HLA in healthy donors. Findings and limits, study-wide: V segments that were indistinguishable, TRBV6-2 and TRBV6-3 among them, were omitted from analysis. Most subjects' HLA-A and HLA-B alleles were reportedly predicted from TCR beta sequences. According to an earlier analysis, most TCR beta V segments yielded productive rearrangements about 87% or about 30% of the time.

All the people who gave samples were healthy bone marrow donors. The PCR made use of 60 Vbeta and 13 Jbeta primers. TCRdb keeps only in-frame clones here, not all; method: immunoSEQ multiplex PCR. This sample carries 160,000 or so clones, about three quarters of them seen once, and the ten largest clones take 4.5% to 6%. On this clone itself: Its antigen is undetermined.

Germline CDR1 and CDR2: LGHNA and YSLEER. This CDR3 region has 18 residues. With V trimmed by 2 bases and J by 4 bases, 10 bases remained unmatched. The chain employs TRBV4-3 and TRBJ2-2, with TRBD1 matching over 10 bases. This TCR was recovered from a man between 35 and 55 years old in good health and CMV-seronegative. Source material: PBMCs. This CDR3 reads CASSQPGTGDFPTGELFF. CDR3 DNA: TGCGCCAGCAGCCAACCCGGGACAGGGGATTTTCCCACCGGGGAGCTGTTTTTT.